Listed here is a single T cell receptor (beta chain). What it binds is unknown. The data originate from a study of T cell repertoires in cytomegalovirus infection. For the study at large: Carrying CMV and the relevant HLA type showed in public TCR beta signatures. General study results and limits: CMV-specific HLA-C-restricted TCR beta clonotypes dominated the ex vivo response. Cumulative public TCR beta family frequency identified carriers of CMV plus the relevant HLA.

The V segment lost 3 bases and the J segment 2 bases; nucleotides outside the gene matches: 3. The CDR3 has 15 residues. The germline V gene has CDR1 DFQATT and CDR2 SNEGSKA (reference sequence). TCRdb independently ran MiXCR on the reads; one entry per CDR3 protein. The sample carries around 280,000 distinct CDR3 sequences, 9.6% recorded once. Sequenced: PBMCs. This sequence originates from a human donor in good health (CMV status not recorded). Some clones in this sample may be carry-over from other donors' samples. The rearrangement uses TRBV20-1 and TRBJ2-2; 10 bases line up with TRBD2. The CDR3, as DNA: TGCAGTGCTAGCCCTAGCGGGAGTAACACCGGGGAGCTGTTTTTT. It encodes CSASPSGSNTGELFF.